Listed below are T cell receptor beta chains from one sample, sequenced in a study of T-cell memory formation after mild COVID-19. TCRdb ran MiXCR on the 5' RACE reads and lists one entry per CDR3 protein. The data show roughly 320,000 distinct CDR3 sequences, 28% seen once. Material for sequencing was PBMCs or a T cell subset sorted from them (not recorded which). These receptors were collected from an adult woman who had mild COVID-19 (a few samples of this study predate the infection). Cell type and time point are not known. The CDR3 runs from the conserved cysteine through the conserved F or W. The D gene is left open where the match is weak. Part of the rows lack a size; the others show once, few, many or a class for expanded clones.

V gene: TRBV3-1; J gene: TRBJ2-1; clone size: .; D gene: TRBD2; CDR3 DNA: TGTGCCAGCAGCCAAGAGACTAGCGGGAGGGCCAGTGAGCAGTTCTTC; CDR3 protein: CASSQETSGRASEQFF
V gene: TRBV7-2; J gene: TRBJ2-7; clone size: few; D gene: TRBD1; CDR3 DNA: TGTGCCAGCAGCCTGACAGGGGGAGGCTCCTACGAGCAGTACTTC; CDR3 protein: CASSLTGGGSYEQYF
V gene: TRBV5-1; J gene: TRBJ2-7; clone size: .; D gene: TRBD1; CDR3 DNA: TGCGCCAGCAGCTCACAGGGGGAGTTAAGCCAGTACTTC; CDR3 protein: CASSSQGELSQYF
V gene: TRBV20-1; J gene: TRBJ1-1; clone size: .; D gene: .; CDR3 DNA: TGCAGTGCTAGAATATTGGGGGATCTCAGGAACACTGAAGCTTTCTTT; CDR3 protein: CSARILGDLRNTEAFF
V gene: TRBV27; J gene: TRBJ2-5; clone size: few; D gene: TRBD1; CDR3 DNA: TGTGCCAGCAGAAGCCACACAGGGGTAGCACGAGAGACCCAGTACTTC; CDR3 protein: CASRSHTGVARETQYF
V gene: TRBV12-3/TRBV12-4; J gene: TRBJ1-6; clone size: few; D gene: .; CDR3 DNA: TGTGCCAGCAGTTCCGAACAGGGACGAGGATCACCCCTCCACTTT; CDR3 protein: CASSSEQGRGSPLHF
V gene: TRBV4-1; J gene: TRBJ1-5; clone size: .; D gene: .; CDR3 DNA: TGCGCCAGCGGCGATCGGCGGATCAATCAGCCCCAGCATTTT; CDR3 protein: CASGDRRINQPQHF
V gene: TRBV3-1; J gene: TRBJ2-2; clone size: .; D gene: TRBD2; CDR3 DNA: TGTGCCAGCAGCCAACCGGAGGGAGGGCCTGCCGGGGAGCTGTTTTTT; CDR3 protein: CASSQPEGGPAGELFF
V gene: TRBV29-1; J gene: TRBJ2-7; clone size: few; D gene: .; CDR3 DNA: TGCAGCGTTGAGGACGGTACCTACGAGCAGTACTTC; CDR3 protein: CSVEDGTYEQYF
V gene: TRBV6-2/TRBV6-3; J gene: TRBJ2-7; clone size: few; D gene: .; CDR3 DNA: TGTGCCAGCAGCCCTCTCCCCCTCCACGAGCAGTACTTC; CDR3 protein: CASSPLPLHEQYF
V gene: TRBV29-1; J gene: TRBJ2-5; clone size: few; D gene: TRBD1; CDR3 DNA: TGCAGCGTTGATGTTCAGGGGGCCGGGCAAGAGACCCAGTACTTC; CDR3 protein: CSVDVQGAGQETQYF
V gene: TRBV25-1; J gene: TRBJ2-3; clone size: few; D gene: .; CDR3 DNA: TGTGCCAGCAGTCTTAGACTCACAGATACGCAGTATTTT; CDR3 protein: CASSLRLTDTQYF
V gene: TRBV9; J gene: TRBJ2-5; clone size: many; D gene: .; CDR3 DNA: TGTGCCAGCAGCGCCACAGGAGAGACCCAGTACTTC; CDR3 protein: CASSATGETQYF
V gene: TRBV24-1; J gene: TRBJ2-3; clone size: few; D gene: .; CDR3 DNA: TGTGCCACCAGTGATACAAGGGAGGCCCTGACAGATACGCAGTATTTT; CDR3 protein: CATSDTREALTDTQYF
V gene: TRBV20-1; J gene: TRBJ2-1; clone size: few; D gene: .; CDR3 DNA: TGCAGTGCCACGGACTTGTACTCCTACAATGAGCAGTTCTTC; CDR3 protein: CSATDLYSYNEQFF
V gene: TRBV4-1; J gene: TRBJ1-2; clone size: .; D gene: .; CDR3 DNA: TGCGCCAGCAGCCGAATCCCAGGGGCCCAAAACTATGGCTACACCTTC; CDR3 protein: CASSRIPGAQNYGYTF
V gene: TRBV29-1; J gene: TRBJ2-3; clone size: few; D gene: TRBD2; CDR3 DNA: TGCAGCGTTAAGCGGAGCGGGGGGGCCCAAGATACGCAGTATTTT; CDR3 protein: CSVKRSGGAQDTQYF